This T cell receptor (beta chain) was obtained from a study of control samples from healthy donors and cancer patients. Some clones are missing from TCRdb's copy, which holds only in-frame ones; the method was immunoSEQ multiplex PCR. Among around 100,000 clones listed, 88% were seen once. Germline V CDR1 and CDR2: MNHEY, SVGAGI. V was clipped by 4 bases and J by 8 bases, with 8 bases between them. This CDR3 region has 12 residues. This receptor was obtained from a man aged 30-40 years in good health. The material sequenced was blood. This sequence joins TRBV6-5 and TRBJ1-4; D is uncertain. The CDR3 coding sequence is TGTGCCAGCAGTTCAGGTTTCGAAAAACTGTTTTTT. It yields the protein CASSSGFEKLFF.